This T cell receptor beta chain was recovered during a study of blood T cell repertoires in COVID-19. How the authors handled the data: The authors estimated nucleated cell counts from reference gene primer amplification. Here immunoSEQ multiplex PCR was the method, and the copy in TCRdb shows in-frame clones only, minus some. V, J and clone size are those of that table, while D and trimming were read from the DNA. The table lists under 200,000 clones, over 70% of them singletons. The V and J ends lost 3 bases and 14 bases respectively, with 10 bases between them. This CDR3 has 11 residues. Germline CDR1 MNHEY, CDR2 SMNVEV (reference sequence).

This sequence originates from a woman aged 60 to 75 who had recovered from COVID-19. The chain links TRBV27 to TRBJ1-4; weak D call: TRBD1 (5 bases). The source material was PBMCs or T cells enriched from blood (not recorded which). The CDR3 DNA follows: TGTGCCAGCAGTTTGGGGCGAGAGCTGTTTTTT. Its translation is CASSLGRELFF. Complete variable domain (other parts from reference TRBV27 and TRBJ1-4): EAQVTQNPRYLITVTGKKLTVTCSQNMNHEYMSWYRQDPGLGLRQIYYSMNVEVTDKGDVPEGYKVSRKEKRNFPLILESPSPNQTSLYFCASSLGRELFFGSGTQLSVL.